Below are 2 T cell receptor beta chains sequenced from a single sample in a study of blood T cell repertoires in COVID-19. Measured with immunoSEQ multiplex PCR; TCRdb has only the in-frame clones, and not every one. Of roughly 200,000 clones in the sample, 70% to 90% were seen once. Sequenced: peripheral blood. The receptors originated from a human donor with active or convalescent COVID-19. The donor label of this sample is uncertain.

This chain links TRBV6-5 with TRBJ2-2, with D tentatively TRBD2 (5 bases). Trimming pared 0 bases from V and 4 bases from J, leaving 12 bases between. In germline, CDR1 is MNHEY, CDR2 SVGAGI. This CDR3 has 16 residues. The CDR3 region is CASSYSRVRITGELFF. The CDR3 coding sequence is TGTGCCAGCAGTTACTCGCGGGTTCGAATCACCGGGGAGCTGTTTTTT.

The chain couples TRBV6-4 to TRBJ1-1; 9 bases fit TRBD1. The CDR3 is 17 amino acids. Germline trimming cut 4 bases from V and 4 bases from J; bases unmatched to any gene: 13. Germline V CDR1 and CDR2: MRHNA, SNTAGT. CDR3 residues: CASSVEGPGQGITEAFF. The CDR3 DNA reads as TGTGCCAGCAGTGTTGAGGGGCCCGGACAGGGGATCACTGAAGCTTTCTTT.